The source of this T cell receptor beta chain is a study of OX40 agonist ivuxolimab in advanced cancers. Study-wide background: An agonistic human IgG2 monoclonal antibody against OX40 (CD134) was given. One hepatocellular carcinoma and a couple of cutaneous melanoma patients partially responded.

Of note for this clone: The antigen is not known.

The study, taken as a whole, reports: Blood T cells, both CD4+ and CD8+, expanded clonally by week 6 at 0.1 to 3.0 mg/kg.

Germline values: CDR1 MNHNS, CDR2 SASEGT. The length of the CDR3 is 13 residues. Trimming removed 7 bases at V and 4 bases at J, with 11 bases between. Clones were read by immunoSEQ multiplex PCR, and TCRdb kept only the in-frame ones, dropping some. The sample yields more than 65,000 clones, around 88% seen once. The origin of this receptor is an adult with an advanced solid tumor such as melanoma, head and neck, liver or kidney cancer. The chain uses TRBV6-1 and TRBJ1-5; no clear D. The source material was CD4+ or CD8+ T cells sorted from blood, sampled in a trial of the OX40 agonist ivuxolimab. The CDR3 protein is CASTREANQPQHF. CDR3 DNA: TGTGCCAGCACCCGGGAGGCGAATCAGCCCCAGCATTTT.